Sequencing of this T cell receptor beta chain was carried out in a study of blood T cell repertoires in COVID-19. The length of the CDR3 is 15 residues. Germline V lookup: CDR1 MGHRA, CDR2 YSYEKL. Germline trimming cut 6 bases from V and 4 bases from J; bases unmatched to any gene: 5. Produced via immunoSEQ multiplex PCR; TCRdb's table is partial and in-frame only. The repertoire includes about 54,000 clones, roughly 88% of them detected once, and 3% to 3.5% sits in the top ten. The chain joins TRBV4-1 to TRBJ2-3; 12 nucleotides line up with TRBD2. This TCR was recovered from a human donor in a cohort sampled during active COVID-19. The sequenced material came from peripheral blood. For the CDR3, the DNA is TGCGCCAGCAGTCGCACTAGCGGGAGGTCAGATACGCAGTATTTT. Translating gives CASSRTSGRSDTQYF.